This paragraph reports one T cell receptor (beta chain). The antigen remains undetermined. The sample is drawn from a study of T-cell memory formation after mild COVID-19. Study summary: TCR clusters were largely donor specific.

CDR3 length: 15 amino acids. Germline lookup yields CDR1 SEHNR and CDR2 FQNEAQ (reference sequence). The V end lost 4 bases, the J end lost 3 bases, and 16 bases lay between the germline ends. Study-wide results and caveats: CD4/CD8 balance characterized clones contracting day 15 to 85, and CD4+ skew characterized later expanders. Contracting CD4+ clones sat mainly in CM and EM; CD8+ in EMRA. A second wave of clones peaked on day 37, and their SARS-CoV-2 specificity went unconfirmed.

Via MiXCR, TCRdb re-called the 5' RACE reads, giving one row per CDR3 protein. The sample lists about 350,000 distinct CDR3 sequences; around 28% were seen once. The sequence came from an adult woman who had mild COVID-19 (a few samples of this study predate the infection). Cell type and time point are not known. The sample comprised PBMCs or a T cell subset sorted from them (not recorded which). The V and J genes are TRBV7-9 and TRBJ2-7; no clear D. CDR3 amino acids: CASSSKDTPGYEQYF. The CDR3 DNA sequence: TGTGCCAGCAGCTCCAAAGACACCCCTGGCTACGAGCAGTACTTC.